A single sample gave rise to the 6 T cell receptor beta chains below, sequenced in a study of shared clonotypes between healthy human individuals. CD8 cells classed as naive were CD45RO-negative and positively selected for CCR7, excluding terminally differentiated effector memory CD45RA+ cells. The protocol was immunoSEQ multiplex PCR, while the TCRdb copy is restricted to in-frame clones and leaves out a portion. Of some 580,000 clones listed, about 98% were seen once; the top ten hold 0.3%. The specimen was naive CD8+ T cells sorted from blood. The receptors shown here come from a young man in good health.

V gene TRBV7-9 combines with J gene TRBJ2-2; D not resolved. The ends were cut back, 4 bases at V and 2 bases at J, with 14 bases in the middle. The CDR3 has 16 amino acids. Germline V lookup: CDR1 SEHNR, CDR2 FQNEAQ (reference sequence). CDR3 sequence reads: CASSSVRTVNTGELFF. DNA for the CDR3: TGTGCCAGCAGCTCCGTACGGACGGTTAACACCGGGGAGCTGTTTTTT.

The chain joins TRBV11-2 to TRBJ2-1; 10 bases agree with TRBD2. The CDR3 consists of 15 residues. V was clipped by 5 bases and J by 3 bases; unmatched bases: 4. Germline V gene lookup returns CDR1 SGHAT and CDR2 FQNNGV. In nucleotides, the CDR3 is TGTGCCAGCAGCAATTCTAGCGGGGGCTACAATGAGCAGTTCTTC. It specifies CASSNSSGGYNEQFF.

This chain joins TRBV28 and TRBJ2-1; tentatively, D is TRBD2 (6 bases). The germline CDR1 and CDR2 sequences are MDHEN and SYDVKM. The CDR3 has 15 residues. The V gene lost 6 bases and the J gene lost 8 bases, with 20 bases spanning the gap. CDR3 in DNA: TGTGCCAGCAGACCAGGGACTGTTAATATCGATGAGCAGTTCTTC. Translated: CASRPGTVNIDEQFF.

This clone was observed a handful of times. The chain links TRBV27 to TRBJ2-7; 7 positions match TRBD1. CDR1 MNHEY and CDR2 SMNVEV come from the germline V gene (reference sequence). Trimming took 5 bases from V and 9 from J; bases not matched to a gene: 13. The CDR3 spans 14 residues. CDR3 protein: CASSQIGTAALQYF. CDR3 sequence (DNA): TGTGCCAGCAGTCAGATAGGGACAGCTGCTCTGCAGTACTTC.

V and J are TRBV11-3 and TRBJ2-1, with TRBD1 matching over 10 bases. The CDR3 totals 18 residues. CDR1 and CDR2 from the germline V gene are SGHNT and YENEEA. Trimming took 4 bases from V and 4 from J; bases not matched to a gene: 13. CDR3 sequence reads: CASSSGGGQGSDYNEQFF. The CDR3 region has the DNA TGTGCCAGCAGCTCCGGCGGGGGACAGGGGTCCGATTACAATGAGCAGTTCTTC.

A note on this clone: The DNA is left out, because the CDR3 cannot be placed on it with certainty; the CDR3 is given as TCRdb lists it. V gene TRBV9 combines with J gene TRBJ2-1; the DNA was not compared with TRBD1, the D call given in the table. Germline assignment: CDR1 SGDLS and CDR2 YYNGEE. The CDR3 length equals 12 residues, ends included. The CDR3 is CASSVGTGSLFF.